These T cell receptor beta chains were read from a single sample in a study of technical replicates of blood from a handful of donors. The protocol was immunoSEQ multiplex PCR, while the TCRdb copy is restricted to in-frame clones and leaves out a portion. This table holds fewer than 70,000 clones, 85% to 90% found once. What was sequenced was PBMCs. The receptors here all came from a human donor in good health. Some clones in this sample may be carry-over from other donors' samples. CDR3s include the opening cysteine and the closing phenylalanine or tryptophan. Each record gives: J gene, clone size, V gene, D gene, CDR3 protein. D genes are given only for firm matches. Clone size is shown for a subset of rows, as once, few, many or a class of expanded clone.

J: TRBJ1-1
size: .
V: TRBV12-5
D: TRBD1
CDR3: CASGLPTLDRGNTEAFF

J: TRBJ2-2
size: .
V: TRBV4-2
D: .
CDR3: CASRKRTENTGELFF

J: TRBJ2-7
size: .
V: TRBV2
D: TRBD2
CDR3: CASRERGYEQYF

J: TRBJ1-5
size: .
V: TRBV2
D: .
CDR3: CASSAQTNSNQPQHF

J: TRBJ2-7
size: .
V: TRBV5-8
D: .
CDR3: CASSDDTTAGDYEQYF

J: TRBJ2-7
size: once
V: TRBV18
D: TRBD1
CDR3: CASSLQGAQYF

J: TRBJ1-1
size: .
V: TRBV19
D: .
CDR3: CASSATGTSEAFF

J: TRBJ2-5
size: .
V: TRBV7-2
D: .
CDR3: CASSFTSETQYF

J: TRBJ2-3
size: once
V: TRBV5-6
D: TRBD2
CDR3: CASSFLGEGDTQYF

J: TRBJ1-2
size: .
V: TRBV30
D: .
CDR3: CAWSVEGVWYGYTF

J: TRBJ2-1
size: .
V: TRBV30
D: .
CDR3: CAWSVGDEQFF

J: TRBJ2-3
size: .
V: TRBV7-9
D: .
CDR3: CASSLGGATDTQYF

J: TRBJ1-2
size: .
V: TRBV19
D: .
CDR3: CASSSQGHGYTF

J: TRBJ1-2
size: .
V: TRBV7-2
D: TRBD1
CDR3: CASSLGTANYGYTF

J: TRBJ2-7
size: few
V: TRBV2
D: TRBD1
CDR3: CASSEDRVHEQYF

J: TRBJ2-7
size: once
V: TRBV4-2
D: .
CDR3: CASSQEPVEAGEQYF

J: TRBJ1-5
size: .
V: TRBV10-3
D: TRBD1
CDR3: CATEAGQGVGQPQHF

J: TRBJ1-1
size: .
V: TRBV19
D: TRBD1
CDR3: CASSTQGAQRTEAFF

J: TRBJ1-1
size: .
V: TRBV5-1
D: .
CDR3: CASSERGQPNTEAFF

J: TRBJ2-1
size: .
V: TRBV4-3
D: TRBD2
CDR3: CASSLSGGSYNEQFF

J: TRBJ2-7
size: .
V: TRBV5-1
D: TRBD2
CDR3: CASSRGTSGRVVYEQYF

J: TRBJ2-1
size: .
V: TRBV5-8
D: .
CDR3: CASSPWAVRGASNEQFF

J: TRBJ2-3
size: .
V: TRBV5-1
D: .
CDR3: CASTTGTRSLDTQYF

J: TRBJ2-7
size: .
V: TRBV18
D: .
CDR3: CASSPREGGQYF

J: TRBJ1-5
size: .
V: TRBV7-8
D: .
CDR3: CASSFRQKQPQHF

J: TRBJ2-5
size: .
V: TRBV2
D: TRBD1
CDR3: CASSETGKETQYF

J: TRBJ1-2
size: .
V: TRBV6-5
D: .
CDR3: CASSYSSETAGYTF

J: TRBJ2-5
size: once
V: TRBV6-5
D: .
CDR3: CASSSGRGQETQYF

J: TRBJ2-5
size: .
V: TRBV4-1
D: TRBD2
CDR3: CASSPLAGGRETQYF